A single sample gave rise to the 8 T cell receptor beta chains below, sequenced in a study of CD8 T cells in Susac syndrome. RNA was extracted with the RNeasy kit, and a quantity of roughly 0.5 to 1 ug was reverse transcribed using random hexamers. TCRdb redid the calling of the immunoSEQ multiplex PCR reads with MiXCR, one entry per CDR3 protein. The data show some 110,000 distinct CDR3 sequences, with approximately 93% seen just once and around 0.085% held by the top ten. Material for sequencing was CD4+ T cells from PBMCs. The receptors shown here come from a human donor with multiple sclerosis.

J is TRBJ2-2 and V is TRBV19; the D call may be TRBD1 or TRBD2 (6 bases each). The V end lost 3 bases, the J end lost 3 bases, and 11 bases lay between the germline ends. The CDR3 contains 15 residues. The germline CDR1 and CDR2 sequences are LNHDA and SQIVND (reference sequence). The CDR3 region has the DNA TGTGCCAGTAGTATGGGGGGCGCATACACCGGGGAGCTGTTTTTT. As protein: CASSMGGAYTGELFF.

CDR3 amino acids: CASGGRQGTTEAFF. The DNA of the CDR3 is TGTGCCAGCGGGGGGAGACAGGGGACCACTGAAGCTTTCTTT. This chain links TRBV2 with TRBJ1-1; TRBD1 agrees at 8 bases. V trimming: 8 bases; J trimming: 4 bases; junction bases outside the gene matches: 9. Looked up from germline, CDR1 is SNHLY and CDR2 is FYNNEI. This CDR3 is 14 amino acids long.

The gene calls are TRBV20-1 and TRBJ2-1; D gene ambiguous. Germline CDR1 and CDR2: DFQATT and SNEGSKA (reference sequence). V was trimmed by 2 bases and J by 7 bases, leaving 12 bases between them. The CDR3 is 13 amino acids. CDR3 DNA: TGCAGTGCTAGATCGGACCGTTGGAATGAGCAGTTCTTC. Residues: CSARSDRWNEQFF.

The gene calls are TRBV19 and TRBJ2-7, with D unclear. CDR1 LNHDA and CDR2 SQIVND come from the germline V gene (reference sequence). V was cut by 1 base and J by 5 bases, with 9 bases left in between. The CDR3 loop spans 13 amino acids. DNA of the CDR3: TGTGCCAGTAGTATAGGGCAGAACAACGAGCAGTACTTC. Residues: CASSIGQNNEQYF. Using reference TRBV19 and TRBJ2-7 for the parts outside the CDR3, the full variable domain is DGGITQSPKYLFRKEGQNVTLSCEQNLNHDAMYWYRQDPGQGLRLIYYSQIVNDFQKGDIAEGYSVSREKKESFPLTVTSAQKNPTAFYLCASSIGQNNEQYFGPGTRLTVT.

The V gene is TRBV6-5, the J gene TRBJ2-6; D gene ambiguous. The V gene lost 2 bases and the J gene lost 4 bases, with 12 bases spanning the gap. The CDR3 covers 16 residues. The germline CDR1 and CDR2 sequences are MNHEY and SVGAGI. The DNA of the CDR3 is TGTGCCAGCAGTTACGGCGGCAGCCTCGGGGCCAACGTCCTGACTTTC. Protein sequence: CASSYGGSLGANVLTF.

The chain employs TRBV6-1 and TRBJ1-6, with 10 bases matching TRBD1. The CDR3 is made up of 15 amino acids. Germline CDR1 reads MNHNS; CDR2 reads SASEGT. V shed 2 bases, J shed 6 bases, and the junction held 1 base outside the gene matches. Here the CDR3 DNA reads TGTGCCAGCAGTGAACGGGACAGGGGTAATTCACCCCTCCACTTT. This encodes CASSERDRGNSPLHF.

The chain recombines TRBV7-9 with TRBJ1-4, with D unresolved. The length of the CDR3 is 13 residues. Germline assignment: CDR1 SEHNR and CDR2 FQNEAQ (reference sequence). V gave up 5 bases and J gave up 5 bases, with 9 bases separating them. CDR3 protein: CASSPNGNEKLFF. The DNA for the CDR3 is TGTGCCAGCAGCCCAAATGGGAATGAAAAACTGTTTTTT. Filled out from reference TRBV7-9 and TRBJ1-4, the complete variable domain reads DTGVSQNPRHKITKRGQNVTFRCDPISEHNRLYWYRQTLGQGPEFLTYFQNEAQLEKSRLLSDRFSAERPKGSFSTLEIQRTEQGDSAMYLCASSPNGNEKLFFGSGTQLSVL.

V and J are TRBV7-9 and TRBJ1-4, with D unclear. The V and J ends lost 0 bases and 3 bases respectively, with 14 bases between them. Germline CDR1 and CDR2: SEHNR and FQNEAQ (reference sequence). CDR3 size: 17 residues. CDR3 sequence (DNA): TGTGCCAGCAGCTTAGCGATTTCGGCGGGAGCTAATGAAAAACTGTTTTTT. Protein product: CASSLAISAGANEKLFF. The entire variable domain, with the rest obtained from reference TRBV7-9 and TRBJ1-4, is as follows: DTGVSQNPRHKITKRGQNVTFRCDPISEHNRLYWYRQTLGQGPEFLTYFQNEAQLEKSRLLSDRFSAERPKGSFSTLEIQRTEQGDSAMYLCASSLAISAGANEKLFFGSGTQLSVL.